This T cell receptor beta chain was obtained from a study of persistence of HIV-infected CD4 T cells. The libraries were made with immunoSEQ version 4 in survey mode. Profiled with immunoSEQ multiplex PCR; TCRdb holds only in-frame clones, not every one. This sample yields about 36,000 clones, of which about 83% are seen a single time; around 5.4% belongs to the top ten. Cells were stimulated with overlapping HIV-1 Gag 15-mer peptides. Sorted nonresponding memory CD4+ T cells were CD40L-negative, CD69-negative, CD45RO-high. Germline CDR1 reads MNHEY; CDR2 reads SVGAGI. V lost 8 bases to trimming and J lost 5 bases, with 13 bases between them. This CDR3 region has 12 residues. Remarks on this clone: Its specificity is not known.

Sequencing used cultured CD4+ T cells from PBMCs, obtained from a patient who received antiretroviral therapy. The sequence was collected from an adult with HIV. The donor label of this sample is uncertain. This sequence joins TRBV6-5 and TRBJ2-7, with D tentatively TRBD2 (6 bases). This CDR3 reads CASGTQADEQYF. As DNA, the CDR3 is TGTGCCAGCGGGACTCAGGCTGACGAGCAGTACTTC.